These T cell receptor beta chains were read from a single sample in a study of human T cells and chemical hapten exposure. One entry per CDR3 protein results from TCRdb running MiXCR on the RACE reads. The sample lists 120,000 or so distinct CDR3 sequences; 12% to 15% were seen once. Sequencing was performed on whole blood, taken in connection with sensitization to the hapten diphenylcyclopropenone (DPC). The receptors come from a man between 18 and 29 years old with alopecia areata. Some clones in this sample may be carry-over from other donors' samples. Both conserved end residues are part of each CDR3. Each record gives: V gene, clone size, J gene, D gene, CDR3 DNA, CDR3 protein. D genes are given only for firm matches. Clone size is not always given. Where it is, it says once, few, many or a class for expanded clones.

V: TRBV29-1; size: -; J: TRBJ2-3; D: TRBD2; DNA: TGCAGCGTCTCTAGCGGGTCATCCGGCACAGATACGCAGTATTTT; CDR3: CSVSSGSSGTDTQYF
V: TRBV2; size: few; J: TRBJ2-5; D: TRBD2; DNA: TGTGCCAGCAGTGACCCCCGGCGCCTAGCGGGGGGGCAGGAGGGGACCCAGTACTTC; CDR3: CASSDPRRLAGGQEGTQYF
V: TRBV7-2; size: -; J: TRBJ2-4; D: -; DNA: TGTGCCAGCAGCTTAGGTCATGAGGGGACCATTCAGTACTTC; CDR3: CASSLGHEGTIQYF
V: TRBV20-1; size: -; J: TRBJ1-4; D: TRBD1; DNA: TGCAGTGCTAGAGGCGTGAGACAGGGTAATGAAAAACTGTTTTTT; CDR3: CSARGVRQGNEKLFF
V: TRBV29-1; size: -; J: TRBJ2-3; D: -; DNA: TGCAGCGTTTGGGGACACCGCACAGATACGCAGTATTTT; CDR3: CSVWGHRTDTQYF
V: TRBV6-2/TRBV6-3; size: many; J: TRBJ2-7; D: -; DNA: TGTGCCAGCAGTTACTCGATCGGCTACGAGCAGTACTTC; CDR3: CASSYSIGYEQYF
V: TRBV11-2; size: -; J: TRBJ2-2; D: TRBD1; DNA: TGTGCCAGCAGACGACCGGGACAGATGAACACCGGGGAGCTGTTTTTT; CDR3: CASRRPGQMNTGELFF
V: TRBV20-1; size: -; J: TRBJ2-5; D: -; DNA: TGCAGTGCTACTACGGGACGACCGGGGGAGACCCAGTACTTC; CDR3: CSATTGRPGETQYF
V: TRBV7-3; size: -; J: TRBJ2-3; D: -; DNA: TGTGCCAGCAGCTTAACTAGCGGCACAGATACGCTGTATTTT; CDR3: CASSLTSGTDTLYF
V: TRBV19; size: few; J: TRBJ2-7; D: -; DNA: TGTGCCAGTAGTATAGATTGGGCAGGGAGAACCTACGAGCAGTACTTC; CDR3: CASSIDWAGRTYEQYF
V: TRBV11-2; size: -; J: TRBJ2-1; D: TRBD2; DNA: TGTGCCAGCAGCTGGGGGACTAGCGGGGATGAGCAGTTCTTC; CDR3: CASSWGTSGDEQFF
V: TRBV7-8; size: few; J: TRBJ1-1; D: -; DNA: TGTGCCAGCAGCGGAATTCCACGGAACACTGAAGCTTTCTTT; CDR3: CASSGIPRNTEAFF
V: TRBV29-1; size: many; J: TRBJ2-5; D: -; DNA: TGCAGCGTGGGAGCGTACCAAGAGACCCAGTACTTC; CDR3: CSVGAYQETQYF
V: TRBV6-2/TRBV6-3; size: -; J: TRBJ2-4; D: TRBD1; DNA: TGTGCCAGCAGTGAGACCGGGACAGGGGACATTCAGTACTTC; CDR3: CASSETGTGDIQYF
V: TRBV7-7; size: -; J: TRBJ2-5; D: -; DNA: TGTGCCAGCAGCTTAGTAGGAAAAGAGACCCAGTACTTC; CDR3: CASSLVGKETQYF
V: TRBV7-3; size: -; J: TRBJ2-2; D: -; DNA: TGTGCCAGCAGCCTGGGGACATATGCGAACACCGGGGAGCTGTTTTTT; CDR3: CASSLGTYANTGELFF
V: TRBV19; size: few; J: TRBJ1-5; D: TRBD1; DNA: TGTGCCAGTAGTATTTGGACAGGGCGGACACATCAGCCCCAGCATTTT; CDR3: CASSIWTGRTHQPQHF
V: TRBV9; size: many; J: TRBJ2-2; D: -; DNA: TGTGCCAGCAGCCCTACCGACAGGAACACCGGGGAGCTGTTTTTT; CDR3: CASSPTDRNTGELFF
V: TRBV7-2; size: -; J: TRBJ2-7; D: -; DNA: TGTGCCAGCAGTAGCTACTACGGGCAGTACTTC; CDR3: CASSSYYGQYF
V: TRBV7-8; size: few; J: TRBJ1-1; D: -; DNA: TGTGCCAGCAGCCGGGAAGGGGGAGTCCCTGAAGCTTTCTTT; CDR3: CASSREGGVPEAFF
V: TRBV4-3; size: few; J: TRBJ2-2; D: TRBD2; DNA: TGCGCCAGCAGCCAAGAGGGTAGCGGGGGGGCTCCCGGGGAGCTGTTTTTT; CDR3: CASSQEGSGGAPGELFF
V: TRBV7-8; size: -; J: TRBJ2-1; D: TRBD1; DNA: TGTGCCAGCAGCCCGTGGGACAGGGGAGACAATGAGCAGTTCTTC; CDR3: CASSPWDRGDNEQFF
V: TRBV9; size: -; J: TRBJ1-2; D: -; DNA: TGTGCCAGCAGCGTCTCAGGGGCCCACTATGGCTACACCTTC; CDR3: CASSVSGAHYGYTF
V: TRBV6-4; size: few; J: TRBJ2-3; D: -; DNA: TGTGCCAGCAGTCGCACCTTTAGGAAAGATACGCAGTATTTT; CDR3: CASSRTFRKDTQYF
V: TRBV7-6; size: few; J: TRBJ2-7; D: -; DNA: TGTGCCAGCAGCCCCCTCCGGGACGGAGCCTACGAGCAGTACTTC; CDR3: CASSPLRDGAYEQYF
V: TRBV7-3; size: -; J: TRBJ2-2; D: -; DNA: TGTGCCAGCAGCTTAGGGGTAGCGACCGGGGAGCTGTTTTTT; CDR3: CASSLGVATGELFF
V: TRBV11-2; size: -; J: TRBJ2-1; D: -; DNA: TGTGCCAGCAGCTCCACTCGCAATGAGCAGTTCTTC; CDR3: CASSSTRNEQFF
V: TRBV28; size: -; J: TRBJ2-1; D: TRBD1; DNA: TGTGCCAGCAGTTTTGCCCAGGGGGCGAGTGAGCAGTTCTTC; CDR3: CASSFAQGASEQFF
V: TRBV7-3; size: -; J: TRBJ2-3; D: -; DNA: TGTGCCAGCAGCTCCTACCCCACCGGCACAGATACGCAGTATTTT; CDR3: CASSSYPTGTDTQYF
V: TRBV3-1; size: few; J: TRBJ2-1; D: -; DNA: TGTGCCAGCAGCCAAGCCGGGGTCTACAATGAGCAGTTCTTC; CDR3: CASSQAGVYNEQFF
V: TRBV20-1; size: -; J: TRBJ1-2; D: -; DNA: TGCAGTGCTCCACGATACTATGGCTACACCTTC; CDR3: CSAPRYYGYTF
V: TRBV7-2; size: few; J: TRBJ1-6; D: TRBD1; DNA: TGTGCCAGCAGCCCCGGACTCAGGGGGTCCTATAATTCACCCCTCCACTTT; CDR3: CASSPGLRGSYNSPLHF
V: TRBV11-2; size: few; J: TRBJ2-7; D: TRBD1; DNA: TGTGCCAGCAGCCCCCGCGGCAGGGGGCTTGAGCAGTACTTC; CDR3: CASSPRGRGLEQYF
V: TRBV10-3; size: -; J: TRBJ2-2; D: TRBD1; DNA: TGTGCCTCCGGGGAGACAGGGTACACCGGGGAGCTGTTTTTT; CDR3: CASGETGYTGELFF
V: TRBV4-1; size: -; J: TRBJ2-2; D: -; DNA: TGCGCCAGCAGCCAAGTTTTACAGGCCGGGGAGCTGTTTTTT; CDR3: CASSQVLQAGELFF
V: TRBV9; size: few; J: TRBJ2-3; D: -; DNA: TGTGCCAGCAGCGTTCAGTATGATACGCAGTATTTT; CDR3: CASSVQYDTQYF
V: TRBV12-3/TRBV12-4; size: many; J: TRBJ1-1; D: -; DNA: TGTGCCAGCACCCAAGACAAAAGCACTGAAGCTTTCTTT; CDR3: CASTQDKSTEAFF
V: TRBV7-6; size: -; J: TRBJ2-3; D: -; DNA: TGTGCCAGCAGCCACCACCCCCGGGACTCACGCACAGATACGCAGTATTTT; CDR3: CASSHHPRDSRTDTQYF
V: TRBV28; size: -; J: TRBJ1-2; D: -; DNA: TGTGCCAGCAGTATCCCTCGAGACAACTATGGCTACACCTTC; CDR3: CASSIPRDNYGYTF
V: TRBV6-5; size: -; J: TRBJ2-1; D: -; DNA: TGTGCCAGCAGTTACTCTCCGGGCTCCTACAATGAGCAGTTCTTC; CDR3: CASSYSPGSYNEQFF
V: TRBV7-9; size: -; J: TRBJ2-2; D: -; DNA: TGTGCCAGCAGCCCCCCCCGGAACACCGGGGAGCTGTTTTTT; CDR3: CASSPPRNTGELFF
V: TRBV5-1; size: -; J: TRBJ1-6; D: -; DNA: TGCGCCAGCAGCACGGAGGCGGAGTTGAGGTCACCCCTCCACTTT; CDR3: CASSTEAELRSPLHF
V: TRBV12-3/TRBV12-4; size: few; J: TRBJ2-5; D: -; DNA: TGTGCCAGCAGTCCAGGGGGGCTAAGCGAGACCCAGTACTTC; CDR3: CASSPGGLSETQYF
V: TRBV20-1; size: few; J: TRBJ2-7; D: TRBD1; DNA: TGCAGTGCTAGATGGGACAGGGGTTCCGAGCAGTACTTC; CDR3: CSARWDRGSEQYF
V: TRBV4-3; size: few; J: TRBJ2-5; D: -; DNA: TGCGCCAGCAGCCAAGACGCGCGGACCCAGTACTTC; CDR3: CASSQDARTQYF
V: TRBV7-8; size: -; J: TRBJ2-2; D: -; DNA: TGTGCCAGCAGCACCCGGGACTTTTCCCGCGGGGAGCTGTTTTTT; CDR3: CASSTRDFSRGELFF
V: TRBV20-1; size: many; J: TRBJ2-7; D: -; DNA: TGCAGTGCTAGATTAGGGCGGGGGCAGGGGGTCCACGAGCAGTACTTC; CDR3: CSARLGRGQGVHEQYF
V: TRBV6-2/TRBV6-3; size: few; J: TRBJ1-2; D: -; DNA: TGTGCCAGCAGTCTACGGCCAGGAGAAAACTATGGCTACACCTTC; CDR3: CASSLRPGENYGYTF
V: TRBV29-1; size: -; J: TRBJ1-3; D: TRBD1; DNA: TGCAGCCCCCCCGGGACAGGGGGTACCTCTGGAAACACCATATATTTT; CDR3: CSPPGTGGTSGNTIYF
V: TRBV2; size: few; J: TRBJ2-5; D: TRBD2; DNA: TGTGCCAGCGGAATAGCGGGGGACCAAGAGACCCAGTACTTC; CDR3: CASGIAGDQETQYF
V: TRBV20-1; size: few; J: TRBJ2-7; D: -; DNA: TGCAGTGCTAGGAACAGCTCCTACGAGCAGTACTTC; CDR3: CSARNSSYEQYF
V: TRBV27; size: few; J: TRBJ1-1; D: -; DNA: TGTGCCAGCAGTTTGGAGGGCCCGAACACTGAAGCTTTCTTT; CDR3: CASSLEGPNTEAFF
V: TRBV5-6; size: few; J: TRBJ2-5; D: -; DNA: TGTGCCAGCAGCCGACAGCAAGAGACCCAGTACTTC; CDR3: CASSRQQETQYF